Listed below are T cell receptor beta chains from one sample, sequenced in a study of cytomegalovirus exposure and HLA in healthy donors. Here immunoSEQ multiplex PCR was the method, and the copy in TCRdb shows in-frame clones only, minus some. The repertoire has about 180,000 clones, around nine tenths of them found once; the top ten carry roughly 1.4%. The sample taken for sequencing was PBMCs. Source of these receptors: a woman aged 25-40 years in good health and CMV-seronegative. The CDR3 runs from the conserved cysteine through the conserved F or W. The D gene is left open where the match is weak. Only some rows state a clone size, as once, few, many or a class for expanded clones.

d_gene | j_gene | v_gene | abundance | CDR3nt | CDR3aa
- | TRBJ1-1 | TRBV2 | once | TGTGCCAGCAGTGAGGCGGGGGGTGACACTGAAGCTTTCTTT | CASSEAGGDTEAFF
TRBD1 | TRBJ2-3 | TRBV4-1 | - | TGCGCCAGCAGCCACCTCTTCCGGGACAGGGGATTCACAGATACGCAGTATTTT | CASSHLFRDRGFTDTQYF
- | TRBJ1-6 | TRBV7-2 | few | TGTGCCAGCAGCTTGTGGGCTGATTCACCCCTCCACTTT | CASSLWADSPLHF
- | TRBJ1-2 | TRBV29-1 | - | TGCAGCGCCAGCGGGACACTGTATGGCTACACCTTC | CSASGTLYGYTF
TRBD1 | TRBJ1-1 | TRBV9 | once | TGTGCCAGCAGCAGCCTAGGACAGGGGGGCACTGAAGCTTTCTTT | CASSSLGQGGTEAFF
- | TRBJ2-3 | TRBV5-1 | - | TGCGCCAGCAGGCTCGGGAGCACAGATACGCAGTATTTT | CASRLGSTDTQYF
TRBD2 | TRBJ2-1 | TRBV2 | - | TGTGCCAGCAGCGAATTACTAGCGGGGGGGCAGAGTGAGCAGTTCTTC | CASSELLAGGQSEQFF
- | TRBJ1-6 | TRBV7-6 | - | TGTGCCAGCAGCCCCAGCGGGGCCGGTAATTCACCCCTCCACTTT | CASSPSGAGNSPLHF
TRBD2 | TRBJ2-1 | TRBV5-1 | - | TGCGCCAGCAGCTCCGGACTAGCGGGGGCTATAGGTGAGCAGTTCTTC | CASSSGLAGAIGEQFF
- | TRBJ2-1 | TRBV2 | once | TGTGCCAGCAGTGTTACACAATCCCCCTACAATGAGCAGTTCTTC | CASSVTQSPYNEQFF
- | TRBJ2-7 | TRBV11-2 | - | TGTGCCAGCAGCTTATTTCAGTACTACGAGCAGTACTTC | CASSLFQYYEQYF
- | TRBJ1-3 | TRBV14 | - | TGTGCCAGCAGCCAAGAGAGGGCTTACGGAAACACCATATATTTT | CASSQERAYGNTIYF
- | TRBJ2-7 | TRBV5-1 | once | TGCGCCAGCAGCACGGGGCTGGTACAGGGTTGGGCCTCCTACGAGCAGTACTTC | CASSTGLVQGWASYEQYF
- | TRBJ2-2 | TRBV5-1 | - | TGCGCCAGCAGCTTACAACAGATGCAGAACACCGGGGAGCTGTTTTTT | CASSLQQMQNTGELFF
TRBD1 | TRBJ1-2 | TRBV5-1 | - | TGCGCCAGCAGCCTCACTCCGGGACAGGGGGCTGATGGCTACACCTTC | CASSLTPGQGADGYTF
- | TRBJ1-1 | TRBV29-1 | - | TGCAGCGTTGAACCAGGGTTCTCGACTGAAGCTTTCTTT | CSVEPGFSTEAFF
- | TRBJ2-3 | TRBV19 | - | TGTGCCAGTAATACGCCCGCGGAGAGGGCCTCTAGCACAGATACGCAGTATTTT | CASNTPAERASSTDTQYF
TRBD2 | TRBJ2-5 | TRBV10-3 | - | TGTGCCATCAGTGAGTCGAAGGGCGGGGGGCTCTCCGGAGAGACCCAGTACTTC | CAISESKGGGLSGETQYF
- | TRBJ1-3 | TRBV2 | - | TGTGCCAGCGGGGGGGATGCCCGGGGGTCTGGAAACACCATATATTTT | CASGGDARGSGNTIYF
- | TRBJ2-2 | TRBV19 | - | TGTGCCAGTAGTGTGGGACAAAACACCGGGGAGCTGTTTTTT | CASSVGQNTGELFF
- | TRBJ2-5 | TRBV5-6 | - | TGTGCCAGCAGGCGGGACAGCCAAGAGACCCAGTACTTC | CASRRDSQETQYF
- | TRBJ2-5 | TRBV5-1 | - | TGCGCCAGCAGTTCATTACTGCGTTGGGAGACCCAGTACTTC | CASSSLLRWETQYF
TRBD1 | TRBJ2-7 | TRBV6-5 | once | TGTGCCAGCAGTTACGGGACAGGGGTATCCCTAAGCTTC | CASSYGTGVSLSF
- | TRBJ2-7 | TRBV5-1 | once | TGCGCCAGCAGCTTGGTTCCGGGTTCCTACGAGCAGTACTTC | CASSLVPGSYEQYF
TRBD1 | TRBJ2-1 | TRBV2 | - | TGTGCCAGCAGACCGACAGGGACGGGGAATGAGCAGTTCTTC | CASRPTGTGNEQFF
TRBD1 | TRBJ1-4 | TRBV15 | - | TGTGCCACCAGCAGGGTGACGGGACAGCCAAATGAAAAACTGTTTTTT | CATSRVTGQPNEKLFF
- | TRBJ2-5 | TRBV27 | - | TGTGCCAGCAGTTCTAGCAAATGGCAAGAGACCCAGTACTTC | CASSSSKWQETQYF
- | TRBJ2-2 | TRBV2 | - | TGTGCCAGCAGGAACCTAGTCAGCATCGGCGGGGAGCTGTTTTTT | CASRNLVSIGGELFF
TRBD1 | TRBJ1-6 | TRBV6-5 | - | TGTGCCAGCAGTCCGGGACAGGGATATTCACCCCTCCACTTT | CASSPGQGYSPLHF
TRBD1 | TRBJ2-3 | TRBV10-1 | - | TGCGCCAGCAGCGCTGGTCAGGGGGCCCCAGATACGCAGTATTTT | CASSAGQGAPDTQYF
TRBD1 | TRBJ2-7 | TRBV5-5 | - | TGTGCCAGCAGCGTGGGACAGGGGGGCTACGAGCAGTACTTC | CASSVGQGGYEQYF
TRBD1 | TRBJ1-6 | TRBV5-5 | - | TGTGCCAGCAGCTTTTCCGGGACAGAGGGGAGCTCCTATAATTCACCCCTCCACTTT | CASSFSGTEGSSYNSPLHF
- | TRBJ1-6 | TRBV14 | - | TGTGCCAGCAGCCAAGGGGTCCGTATTGGCGGAAAGAATTCACCCCTCCACTTT | CASSQGVRIGGKNSPLHF
TRBD1 | TRBJ2-2 | TRBV6-1 | - | TGTGCCAGCATCAACAGGGGGACCGGGGAGCTGTTTTTT | CASINRGTGELFF
TRBD2 | TRBJ2-7 | TRBV7-6 | - | TGTGCCAGCAGCCCCGGGACTAGGGGCCACGAGCAGTACTTC | CASSPGTRGHEQYF
- | TRBJ2-7 | TRBV19 | - | TGTGCCAGTAAAGGATTGGGGGAGGACGAGCAGTACTTC | CASKGLGEDEQYF
- | TRBJ1-1 | TRBV6-6 | few | TGTGCCAGCACTCTAGGGGGGGAGGAAGCTTTCTTT | CASTLGGEEAFF
TRBD1 | TRBJ1-3 | TRBV29-1 | - | TGCAGCGTTGAAGGACAGGGCACTGGAAACACCATATATTTT | CSVEGQGTGNTIYF
- | TRBJ1-2 | TRBV2 | - | TGTGCCAGCAGTGAAGCCCCAGGGAGGGACTATGGCTACACCTTC | CASSEAPGRDYGYTF
- | TRBJ1-2 | TRBV9 | - | TGTGCCAGCAGCGTAGTCGTAGGGGTGGGCGGCTACACCTTC | CASSVVVGVGGYTF
- | TRBJ2-7 | TRBV4-2 | - | TGTGCCAGCAGCCAAGATCTTTACGAGCAGTACTTC | CASSQDLYEQYF
TRBD1 | TRBJ1-1 | TRBV5-4 | - | TGTGCCAGCAGCTTGGCCAGGGGGCTAGGCACTGAAGCTTTCTTT | CASSLARGLGTEAFF
- | TRBJ1-6 | TRBV7-9 | - | TGTGCCAGCAGCTTAGGTCAGGGCGTTAATTCACCCCTCCACTTT | CASSLGQGVNSPLHF
- | TRBJ1-1 | TRBV19 | - | TGTGCCAGTAGCAACGGGGGGCCCATGAACACTGAAGCTTTCTTT | CASSNGGPMNTEAFF
TRBD2 | TRBJ2-3 | TRBV4-3 | - | TGCGCCAGCAGCCAAGATAGCTTGGCTAGCGGGGGGCAGTATTTT | CASSQDSLASGGQYF
- | TRBJ1-5 | TRBV7-9 | few | TGTGCCAGCAGCTTAGTAGGGGACAATCAGCCCCAGCATTTT | CASSLVGDNQPQHF
TRBD1 | TRBJ1-6 | TRBV5-4 | once | TGTGCCAGCAGCCGTTGGGGGACAGGCAATTCACCCCTCCACTTT | CASSRWGTGNSPLHF
- | TRBJ1-2 | TRBV18 | - | TGTGCCAGCTCACCAAGACGGGGGGAGAACTATGGCTACACCTTC | CASSPRRGENYGYTF
- | TRBJ1-5 | TRBV7-2 | - | TGTGCCAGCAGCTTAAGCAGGTATAGCAATCAGCCCCAGCATTTT | CASSLSRYSNQPQHF
- | TRBJ1-3 | TRBV1 | - | TGCACCAGCAGCCAAAACCCAGGACAGGGGAGAAACACCATATATTTT | CTSSQNPGQGRNTIYF
TRBD1 | TRBJ1-5 | TRBV28 | - | TGTGCCAGCAGGCAAACCTATAGGGACAGGCGTCGCAATCAGCCCCAGCATTTT | CASRQTYRDRRRNQPQHF
TRBD1 | TRBJ2-3 | TRBV2 | - | TGTGCCAGCAGTGTGGACAGGTCTTACGATACGCAGTATTTT | CASSVDRSYDTQYF
- | TRBJ2-2 | TRBV6-6 | once | TGTGCCAGCAGTTACGGAGGCGGGGAGCTGTTTTTT | CASSYGGGELFF
TRBD1 | TRBJ2-7 | TRBV4-1 | once | TGCGCCAGCAGCCAAGAAGCCACAGGGGAAGGTACCTCCTACGAGCAGTACTTC | CASSQEATGEGTSYEQYF
- | TRBJ1-1 | TRBV13 | - | TGTGCCAGCAGCGTTCGTCCCACTGAAGCTTTCTTT | CASSVRPTEAFF
- | TRBJ1-1 | TRBV6-1 | - | TGTGCCAGCAAGAGGGAGGGGATGAACACTGAAGCTTTCTTT | CASKREGMNTEAFF
- | TRBJ2-2 | TRBV27 | - | TGTGCCAGCAGTTTATCCAGCCTAGGCGGGGAGCTGTTTTTT | CASSLSSLGGELFF
TRBD2 | TRBJ2-7 | TRBV19 | - | TGTGCCAGTAGCGGACTAGCGGACTCCTACGAGCAGTACTTC | CASSGLADSYEQYF
- | TRBJ1-2 | TRBV7-9 | once | TGTGCCAGCAGCCCCGGGACACTGGCCTCCCTACGGGGCTACACCTTC | CASSPGTLASLRGYTF
- | TRBJ1-2 | TRBV18 | - | TGTGCCAGCTCACCGACGACAGTTAACTATGGCTACACCTTC | CASSPTTVNYGYTF